This T cell receptor (beta chain) was captured in a study of T cells after yellow fever vaccination. CDR1 is LNHDA, CDR2 SQIVND, per germline (reference sequence). With 3 bases removed from V and 8 bases from J, the gap between germline ends came to 16 bases. The CDR3 has 14 amino acids. In TCRdb, the 5' RACE reads were re-called with MiXCR into one record per CDR3 protein. The sample lists 250,000 to 400,000 distinct CDR3 sequences; approximately 4% were seen once. The chain is built from TRBV19 and TRBJ1-2; D is unclear. The receptor's source is a man between 18 and 35 years old who received the YFV17D yellow fever vaccine. Sequenced material: PBMCs, taken 5 days after the yellow fever booster vaccination. Written as DNA, the CDR3 is TGTGCCAGTAGTATTAGTCACCTAGCGTCCGGCTACACCTTC. Translating gives CASSISHLASGYTF.